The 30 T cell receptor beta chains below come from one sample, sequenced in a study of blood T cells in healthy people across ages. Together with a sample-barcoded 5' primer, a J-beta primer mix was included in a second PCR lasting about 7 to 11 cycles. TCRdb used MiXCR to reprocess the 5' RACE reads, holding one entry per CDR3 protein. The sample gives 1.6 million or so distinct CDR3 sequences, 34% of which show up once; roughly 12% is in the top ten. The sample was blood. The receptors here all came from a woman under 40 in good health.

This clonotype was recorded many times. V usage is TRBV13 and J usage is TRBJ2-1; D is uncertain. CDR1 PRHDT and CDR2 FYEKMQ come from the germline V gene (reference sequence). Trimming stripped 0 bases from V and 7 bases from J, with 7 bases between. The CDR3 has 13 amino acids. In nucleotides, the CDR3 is TGTGCCAGCAGCTTAGGCCAGAGAAATGAGCAGTTCTTC. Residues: CASSLGQRNEQFF.

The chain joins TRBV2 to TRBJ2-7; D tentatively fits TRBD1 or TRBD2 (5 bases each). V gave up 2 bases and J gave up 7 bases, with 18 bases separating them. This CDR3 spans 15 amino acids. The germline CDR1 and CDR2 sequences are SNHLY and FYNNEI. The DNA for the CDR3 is TGTGCCAGCAGTGAAAGGCGTCCGGGACCGTTGGAGCAGTACTTC. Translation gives CASSERRPGPLEQYF.

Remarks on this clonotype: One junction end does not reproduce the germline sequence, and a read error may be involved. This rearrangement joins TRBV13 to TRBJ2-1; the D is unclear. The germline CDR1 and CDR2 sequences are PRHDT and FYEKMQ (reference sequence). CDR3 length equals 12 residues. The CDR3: CACSLGYNEQFF. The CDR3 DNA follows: TGTGCCTGCAGCCTCGGTTACAATGAGCAGTTCTTC.

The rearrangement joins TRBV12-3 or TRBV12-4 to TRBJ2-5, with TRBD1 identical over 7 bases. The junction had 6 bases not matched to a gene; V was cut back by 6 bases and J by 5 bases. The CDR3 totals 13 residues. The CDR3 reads CASRVTGFETQYF. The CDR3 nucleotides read TGTGCCAGCAGGGTGACAGGGTTCGAGACCCAGTACTTC.

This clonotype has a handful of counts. The CDR3 coding sequence is TGTGCCAGCACCCCGTCGGACTGGGGGATAGATACGCAGTATTTT. This translates into CASTPSDWGIDTQYF. The rearrangement joins TRBV12-3 or TRBV12-4 to TRBJ2-3; D might be TRBD1 or TRBD2, each matching 5 bases. This CDR3 is 15 amino acids long. The V end lost 7 bases, the J end lost 5 bases, and 19 bases lay between the germline ends.

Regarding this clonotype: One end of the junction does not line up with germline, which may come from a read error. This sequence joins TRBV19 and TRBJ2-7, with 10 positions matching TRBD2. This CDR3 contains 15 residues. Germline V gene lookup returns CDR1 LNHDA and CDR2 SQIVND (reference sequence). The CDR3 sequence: CASRISGRASSEQYF. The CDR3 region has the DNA TGCGCCAGTAGGATAAGCGGGAGGGCCTCTTCCGAGCAGTACTTC.

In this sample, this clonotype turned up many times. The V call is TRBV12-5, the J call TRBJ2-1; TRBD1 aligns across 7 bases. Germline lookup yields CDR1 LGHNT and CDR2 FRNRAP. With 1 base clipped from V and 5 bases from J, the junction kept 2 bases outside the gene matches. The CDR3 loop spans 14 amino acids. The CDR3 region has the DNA TGTGCTAGTGGTTTGGGACAGGGAAACAATGAGCAGTTCTTC. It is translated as CASGLGQGNNEQFF.

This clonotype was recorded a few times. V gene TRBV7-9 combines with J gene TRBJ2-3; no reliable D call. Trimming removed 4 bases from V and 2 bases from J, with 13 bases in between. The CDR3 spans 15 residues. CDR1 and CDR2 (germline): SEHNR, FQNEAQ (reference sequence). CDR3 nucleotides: TGTGCCAGCAGCTCCGGGCCCCTTTCCACAGATACGCAGTATTTT. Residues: CASSSGPLSTDTQYF.

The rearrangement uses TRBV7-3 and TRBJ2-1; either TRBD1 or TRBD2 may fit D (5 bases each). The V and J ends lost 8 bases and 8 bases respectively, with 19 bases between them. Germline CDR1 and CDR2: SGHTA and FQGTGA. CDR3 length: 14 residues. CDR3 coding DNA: TGTGCCAGCTCTGAGGGGTACATAGGGGATGAGCAGTTCTTC. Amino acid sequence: CASSEGYIGDEQFF.

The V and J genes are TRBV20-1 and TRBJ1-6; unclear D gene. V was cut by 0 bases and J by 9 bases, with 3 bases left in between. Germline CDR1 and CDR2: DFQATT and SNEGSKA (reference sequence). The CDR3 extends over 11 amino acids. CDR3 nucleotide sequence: TGCAGTGCTAGAGAGGGTTCACCCCTCCACTTT. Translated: CSAREGSPLHF.

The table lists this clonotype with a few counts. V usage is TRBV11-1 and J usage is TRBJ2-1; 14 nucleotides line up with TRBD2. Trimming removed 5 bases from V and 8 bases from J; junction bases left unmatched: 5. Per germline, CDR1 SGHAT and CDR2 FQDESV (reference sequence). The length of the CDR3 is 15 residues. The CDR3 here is CASSLGTSGGHEQFF. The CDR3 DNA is TGTGCCAGCAGCCTTGGGACTAGCGGGGGACATGAGCAGTTCTTC.

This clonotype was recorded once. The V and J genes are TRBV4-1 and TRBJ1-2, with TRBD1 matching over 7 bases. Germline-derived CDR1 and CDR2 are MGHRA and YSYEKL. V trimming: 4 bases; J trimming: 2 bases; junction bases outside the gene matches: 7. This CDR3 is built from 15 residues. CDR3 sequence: CASSLLGGRNYGYTF. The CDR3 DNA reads TGCGCCAGCAGCCTCCTAGGGGGCAGGAACTATGGCTACACCTTC.

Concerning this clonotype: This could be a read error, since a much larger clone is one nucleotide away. Written as DNA, the CDR3 is TGTACCATCAGTGTAGCGACTAGCGTAACCTACGAGCAGTACTTC. Protein: CTISVATSVTYEQYF. V usage is TRBV10-3 and J usage is TRBJ2-7, with TRBD2 matching 8 bases. The CDR3 has 15 amino acids. Germline V gene data show CDR1 as ENHRY and CDR2 as SYGVKD.

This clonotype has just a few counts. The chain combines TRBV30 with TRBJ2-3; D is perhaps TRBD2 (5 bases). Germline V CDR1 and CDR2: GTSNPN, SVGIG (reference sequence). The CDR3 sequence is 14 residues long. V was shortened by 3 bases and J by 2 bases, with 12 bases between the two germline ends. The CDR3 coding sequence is TGTGCCTGGAGAGATCCAGCGGACACAGATACGCAGTATTTT. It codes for CAWRDPADTDTQYF.

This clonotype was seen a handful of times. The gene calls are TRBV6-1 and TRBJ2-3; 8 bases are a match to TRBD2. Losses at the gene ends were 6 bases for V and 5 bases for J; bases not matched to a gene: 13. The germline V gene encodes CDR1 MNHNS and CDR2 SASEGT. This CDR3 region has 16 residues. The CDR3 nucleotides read TGTGCCAGCAGCGAACAATTGGCGGGGGGACTAGATACGCAGTATTTT. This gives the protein CASSEQLAGGLDTQYF.

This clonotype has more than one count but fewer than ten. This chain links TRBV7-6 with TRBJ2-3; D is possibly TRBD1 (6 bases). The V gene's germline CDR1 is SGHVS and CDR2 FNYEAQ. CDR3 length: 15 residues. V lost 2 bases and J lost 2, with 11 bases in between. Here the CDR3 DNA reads TGTGCCAGCAGCTTATATAACAGGGTCACAGATACGCAGTATTTT. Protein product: CASSLYNRVTDTQYF.

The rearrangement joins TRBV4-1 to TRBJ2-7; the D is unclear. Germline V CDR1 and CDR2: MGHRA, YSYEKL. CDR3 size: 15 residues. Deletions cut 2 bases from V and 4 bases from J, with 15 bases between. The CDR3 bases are TGCGCCAGCAGCCAAAGCAGGACGGAATTTTACGAGCAGTACTTC. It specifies CASSQSRTEFYEQYF.

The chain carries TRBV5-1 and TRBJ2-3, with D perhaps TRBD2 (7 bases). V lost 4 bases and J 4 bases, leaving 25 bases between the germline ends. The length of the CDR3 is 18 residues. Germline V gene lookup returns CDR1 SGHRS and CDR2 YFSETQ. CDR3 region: CASSARGMTSSFADTQYF. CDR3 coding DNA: TGCGCCAGCAGCGCGAGGGGGATGACTAGCTCCTTTGCAGATACGCAGTATTTT.

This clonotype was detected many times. CDR3 sequence reads: CSVARGTYEQYF. The CDR3 DNA sequence: TGCAGCGTTGCCCGGGGGACCTACGAGCAGTACTTC. The chain joins TRBV29-1 to TRBJ2-7, with a tentative D call TRBD2 (6 bases). The V gene's germline CDR1 is SQVTM and CDR2 ANQGSEA. V was clipped by 4 bases and J by 2 bases, with 9 bases between them. This CDR3 is built from 12 residues.

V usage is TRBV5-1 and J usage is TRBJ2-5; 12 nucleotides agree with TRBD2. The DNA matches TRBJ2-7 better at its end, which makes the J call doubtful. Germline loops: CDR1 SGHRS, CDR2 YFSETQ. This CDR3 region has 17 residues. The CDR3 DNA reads TGCGCCAGCAGCTTGGACGGACTAGCGGGGAGCTTCTACGAGCAGTACTTC. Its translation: CASSLDGLAGSFYEQYF.

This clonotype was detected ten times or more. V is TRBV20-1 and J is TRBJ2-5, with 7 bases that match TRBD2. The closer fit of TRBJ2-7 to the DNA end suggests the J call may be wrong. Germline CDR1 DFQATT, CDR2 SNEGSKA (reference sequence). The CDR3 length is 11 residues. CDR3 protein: CSAILAREQYF. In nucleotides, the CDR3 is TGCAGTGCCATACTAGCGCGCGAGCAGTACTTC.

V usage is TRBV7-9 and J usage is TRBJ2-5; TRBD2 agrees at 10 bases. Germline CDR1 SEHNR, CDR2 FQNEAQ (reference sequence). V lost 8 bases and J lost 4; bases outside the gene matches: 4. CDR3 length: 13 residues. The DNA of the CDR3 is TGTGCCAGCGGGAGCGGGAGGGGAGAGACCCAGTACTTC. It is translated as CASGSGRGETQYF.

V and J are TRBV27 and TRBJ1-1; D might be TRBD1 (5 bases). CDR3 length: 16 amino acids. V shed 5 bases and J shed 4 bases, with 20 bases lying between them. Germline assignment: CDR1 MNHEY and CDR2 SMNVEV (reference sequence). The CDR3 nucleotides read TGTGCCAGCAGTACGACGTGGTCCCGGGGGAGCACTGAAGCTTTCTTT. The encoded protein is CASSTTWSRGSTEAFF.

The CDR3 bases are TGTGCCAGCAGCCAAGGGTGGCTAGCGATGAATGAGCAGTTCTTC. Its translation is CASSQGWLAMNEQFF. The chain couples TRBV3-1 to TRBJ2-1; possibly TRBD2 for D (6 bases). Germline V CDR1 and CDR2: LGHDT, YNNKEL (reference sequence). Between the trimmed V and J ends, which lost 1 base and 7 bases, there was a span of 14 bases. There are 15 residues in the CDR3.

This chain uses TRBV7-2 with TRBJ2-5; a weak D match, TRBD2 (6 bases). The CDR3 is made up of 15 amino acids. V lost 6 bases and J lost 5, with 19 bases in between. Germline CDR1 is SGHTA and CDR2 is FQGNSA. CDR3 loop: CASSPGFAGTETQYF. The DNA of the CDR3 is TGTGCCAGCAGTCCAGGCTTTGCGGGGACTGAGACCCAGTACTTC.

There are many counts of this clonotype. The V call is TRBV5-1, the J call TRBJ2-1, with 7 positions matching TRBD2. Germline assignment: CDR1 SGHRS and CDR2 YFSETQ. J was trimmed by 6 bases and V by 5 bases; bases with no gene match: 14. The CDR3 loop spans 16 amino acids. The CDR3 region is CASRSLGERDGNEQFF. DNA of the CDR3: TGCGCCAGCAGGTCCCTAGGGGAGCGGGACGGCAATGAGCAGTTCTTC.

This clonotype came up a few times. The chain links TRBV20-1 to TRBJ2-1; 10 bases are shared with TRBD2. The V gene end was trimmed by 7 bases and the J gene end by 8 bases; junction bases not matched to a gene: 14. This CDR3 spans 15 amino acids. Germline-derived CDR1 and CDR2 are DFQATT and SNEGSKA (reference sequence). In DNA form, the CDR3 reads TGCAGTGTTAGGCGCTGGCTAGCGGGAGAACATGAGCAGTTCTTC. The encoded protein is CSVRRWLAGEHEQFF.

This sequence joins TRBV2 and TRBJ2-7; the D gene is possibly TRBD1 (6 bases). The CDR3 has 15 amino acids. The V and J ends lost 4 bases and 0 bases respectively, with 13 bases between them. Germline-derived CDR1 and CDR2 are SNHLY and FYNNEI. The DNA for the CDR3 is TGTGCCAGCAGTGGGGACATATTAAACTCCTACGAGCAGTACTTC. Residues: CASSGDILNSYEQYF.

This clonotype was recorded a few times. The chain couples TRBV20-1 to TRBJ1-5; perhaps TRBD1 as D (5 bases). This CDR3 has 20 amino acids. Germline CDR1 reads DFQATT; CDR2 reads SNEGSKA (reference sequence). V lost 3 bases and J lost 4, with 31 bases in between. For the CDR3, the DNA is TGCAGTGCTAGGATGGGGGTCTTTGCGGGAGGAGGGCTTTGGAATCAGCCCCAGCATTTT. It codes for CSARMGVFAGGGLWNQPQHF.

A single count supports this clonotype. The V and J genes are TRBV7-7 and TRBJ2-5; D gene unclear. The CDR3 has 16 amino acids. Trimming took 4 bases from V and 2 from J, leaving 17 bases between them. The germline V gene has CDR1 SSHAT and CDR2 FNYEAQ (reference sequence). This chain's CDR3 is CASSSKVDDFQETQYF. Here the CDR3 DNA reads TGTGCCAGCAGCTCTAAAGTCGATGATTTTCAAGAGACCCAGTACTTC. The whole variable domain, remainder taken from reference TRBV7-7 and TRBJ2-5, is GAGVSQSPRYKVTKRGQDVTLRCDPISSHATLYWYQQALGQGPEFLTYFNYEAQPDKSGLPSDRFSAERPEGSISTLTIQRTEQRDSAMYRCASSSKVDDFQETQYFGPGTRLLVL.